This T cell receptor beta chain was found in a study of neurological immune-mediated disorders. This clonotype came up many times. The cDNA was produced through 5'RACE with 10-nucleotide random UMIs. TCRdb redid the calling of the 5' RACE reads with MiXCR, one entry per CDR3 protein. The sample includes tens of thousands of distinct CDR3 sequences, roughly 17% of them seen just once. The length of the CDR3 is 13 residues. The germline V gene encodes CDR1 SGDLS and CDR2 YYNGEE. Trimming shortened V by 0 bases and J by 8 bases, and 9 bases separated the two germline ends. The V gene is TRBV9, the J gene TRBJ1-3, with a tentative D call TRBD1 (6 bases). Sequencing was done on a sample of PBMCs. The sequence was collected from a woman aged 40-49 years in good health. DNA for the CDR3: TGTGCCAGCAGCGTAGCAGGGGCGGACACCATATATTTT. It yields the protein CASSVAGADTIYF.